This paragraph covers one T cell receptor beta chain sequence. In its sample, this clone was seen a few times. Its antigen is unknown. Base quality data are lacking; no much larger clone is found one base away. The data are from a study of beta chain features in type 1 diabetes (dated 2018 in TCRdb). Describing the broader study: No differences in mean age, gender distribution, total cell number or subset yield were found between patients and healthy donors. Regulatory and stem cell-like memory subsets were obtained from only 8 patients and about 8 healthy donors, while naive and central memory subsets were obtained from all 30 or so donors. The study compared the TCRB repertoires of sorted circulating CD4+ T cell subsets in recently diagnosed type 1 diabetes patients with those in matched healthy donors. A total of 85 million to 140 million sorted cells were examined across all samples, and the number of cells per subset was strongly correlated with RNA yield.

All of the isolated RNA was reverse transcribed with the High Capacity cDNA Reverse Transcription Kit, so expressed TCRB transcripts were sequenced. Deep immunoSEQ sequencing was applied to naive, central memory and regulatory T cell samples, giving an average of roughly 3.5 million total reads per sample. Sorted cells were lysed in RLT buffer and RNA was extracted with DNase-treated RNeasy Micro or Mini kits, depending on cell number. To prevent cross-contamination, every cell subset was processed on its own, while patient and healthy donor samples were processed together. TCRB sequences were amplified from cDNA with the immunoSEQ multiplex PCR, producing 87-bp fragments spanning the CDR3 region. Amplicons were sequenced on the Illumina HiSeq platform. The paper's data handling went like this. PCR bias was computationally corrected using synthetic template baselines, reads within Hamming distance 2 were collapsed, and singletons that could not be merged were discarded. Reads were aligned against IMGT to assign V, D and J genes, CDR3 length and insertions or deletions at six rearrangement sites. Within each subset, clonotype counts were normalized to the number of sorted cells before true diversity and Gini coefficients were calculated with the tcR R package. The overlap coefficient, calculated on TCRB nucleotide sequences, was used to measure repertoire sharing. Out-of-frame TCRB sequences from naive cells were analyzed as a proxy for the pre-selection repertoire. TCRdb mirrors the immuneACCESS table, restricted to in-frame sequences. Some clones are absent from its copies; in checked studies, under half trace to an unresolved V gene, and the reason for the others is unknown. V and J calls and clone size are given by that table; D and trimming were obtained from the DNA. This sample is represented by roughly 450,000 clones; roughly an eighth of them were singletons. Roughly 0.046% of the sample rests with the top ten.

From each donor, a single peripheral blood sample of about 110 mL on average was drawn into heparinised tubes. Using a panel that included CD45RO, CCR7, CD25, CD127, CD95 and CD27, naive, central memory, regulatory and stem cell-like memory CD4+ T cells were sorted on a BD FACSAria II. A purity above 98% was achieved for all sorted populations. PBMCs were separated immediately by Lymphoprep density gradient centrifugation and were stained directly, without being cultured. Samples were stained and sorted in pairs, with one healthy donor and one patient per experiment, so that batch effects were minimized. CDR1 and CDR2 are drawn from the germline V gene: LGHNA, YNFKEQ. The CDR3, cysteine through valine, is 13 amino acids long. The read is trimmed to its CDR3 DNA, 39 bases read in frame from base 1. V and J lose 1 base and 4 bases, and a span of 8 bases separates them. General findings and caveats noted by the study authors: Because the HLA sub-analyses included only small numbers of individuals, any influence of HLA type on TCRB rearrangement was left unresolved. Naive, central memory and regulatory TCRB repertoires appeared to be more alike among patients than among healthy donors. PCR may preferentially amplify shorter templates, but because patient and control samples were amplified and corrected together, any resulting skew would affect both groups equally. Sequencing cDNA rather than genomic DNA could over-represent highly expressing activated cells, although activation and CD3 levels did not differ between groups. Type 1 diabetes patients showed a moderate but significant shortening of TCRB CDR3 length in all four CD4+ subsets. At VDJ recombination sites, patients with type 1 diabetes made fewer insertions and deleted more nucleotides, a pattern implying thymic rearrangement abnormalities.

The sequenced material came from naive CD4+ T cells from blood. Taken with the paper, the label for cell subset or site translates to: true naive CD4+ T cells. This receptor was taken from a woman under 30 in good health. The rearrangement combines TRBV4-2 with TRBJ2-7; D gene: possibly TRBD1, on 6 matching bases. In nucleotide form, the sequence is TGTGCCAGCAGCCAAGGGACAGAATACGAGCAGTACGTC. Its coded protein is CASSQGTEYEQYV.